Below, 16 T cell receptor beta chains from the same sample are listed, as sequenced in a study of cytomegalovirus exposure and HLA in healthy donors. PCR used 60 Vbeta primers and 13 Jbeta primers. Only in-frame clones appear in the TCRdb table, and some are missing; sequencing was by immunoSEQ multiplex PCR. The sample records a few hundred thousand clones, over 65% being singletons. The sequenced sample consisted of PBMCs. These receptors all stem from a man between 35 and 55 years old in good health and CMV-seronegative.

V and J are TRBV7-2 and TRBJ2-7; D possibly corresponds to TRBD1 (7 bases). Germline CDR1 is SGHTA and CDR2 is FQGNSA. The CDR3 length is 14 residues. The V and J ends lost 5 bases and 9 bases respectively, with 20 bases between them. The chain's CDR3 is CASSLPGRGTVQYF. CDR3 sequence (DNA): TGTGCCAGCAGCCTCCCGGGACGGGGGACAGTGCAGTACTTC.

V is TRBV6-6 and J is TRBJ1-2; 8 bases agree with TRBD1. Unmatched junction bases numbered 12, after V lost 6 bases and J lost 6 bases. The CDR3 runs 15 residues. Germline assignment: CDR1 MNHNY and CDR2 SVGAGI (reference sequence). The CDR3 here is CASSPGQGRSDGYTF. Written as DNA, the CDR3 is TGTGCCAGCAGCCCAGGACAGGGTCGTTCCGATGGCTACACCTTC.

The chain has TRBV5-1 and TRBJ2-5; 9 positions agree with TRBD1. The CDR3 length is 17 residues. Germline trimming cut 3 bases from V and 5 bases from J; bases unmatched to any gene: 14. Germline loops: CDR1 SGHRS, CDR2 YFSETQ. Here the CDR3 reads CASSWGPGTGKGETQYF. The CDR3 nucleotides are TGCGCCAGCAGCTGGGGGCCCGGGACAGGGAAGGGGGAGACCCAGTACTTC.

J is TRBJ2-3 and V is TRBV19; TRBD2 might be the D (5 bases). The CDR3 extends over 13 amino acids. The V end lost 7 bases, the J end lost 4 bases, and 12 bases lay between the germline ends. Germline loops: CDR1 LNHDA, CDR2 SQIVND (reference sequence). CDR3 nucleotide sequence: TGTGCCAGTACTCCACTAGGATCAGATACGCAGTATTTT. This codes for CASTPLGSDTQYF.

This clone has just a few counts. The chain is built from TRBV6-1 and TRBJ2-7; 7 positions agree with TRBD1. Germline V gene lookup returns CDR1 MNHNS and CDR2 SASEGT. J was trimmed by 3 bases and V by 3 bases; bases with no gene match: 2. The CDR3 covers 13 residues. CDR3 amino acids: CASSDRDSYEQYF. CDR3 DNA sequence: TGTGCCAGCAGTGACCGGGACAGCTACGAGCAGTACTTC.

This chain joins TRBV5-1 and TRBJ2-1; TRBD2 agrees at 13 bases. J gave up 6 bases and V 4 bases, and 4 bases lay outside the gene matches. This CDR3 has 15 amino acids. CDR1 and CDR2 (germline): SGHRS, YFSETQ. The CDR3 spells CASSQGLAGTNEQFF. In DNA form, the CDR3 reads TGCGCCAGCAGCCAGGGACTAGCGGGGACCAATGAGCAGTTCTTC.

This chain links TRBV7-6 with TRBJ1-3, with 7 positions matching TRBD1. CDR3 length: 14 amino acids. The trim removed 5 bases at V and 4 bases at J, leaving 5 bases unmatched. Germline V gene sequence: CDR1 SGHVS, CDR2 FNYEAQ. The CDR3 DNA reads TGTGCCAGCAGCACAGGGGTGTTCGGAAACACCATATATTTT. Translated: CASSTGVFGNTIYF.

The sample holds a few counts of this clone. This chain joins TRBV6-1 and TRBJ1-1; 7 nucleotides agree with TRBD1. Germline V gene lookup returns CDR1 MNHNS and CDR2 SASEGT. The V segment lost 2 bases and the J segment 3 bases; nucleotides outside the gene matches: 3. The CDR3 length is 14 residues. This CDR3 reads CASSEFRGDTEAFF. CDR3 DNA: TGTGCCAGCAGTGAATTCAGGGGGGACACTGAAGCTTTCTTT.

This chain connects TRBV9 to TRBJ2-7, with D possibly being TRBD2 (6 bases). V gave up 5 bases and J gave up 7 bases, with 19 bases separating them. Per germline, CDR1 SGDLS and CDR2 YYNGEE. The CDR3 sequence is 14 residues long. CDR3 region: CASSPGRGSSEQYF. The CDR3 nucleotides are TGTGCCAGCAGTCCCGGGAGAGGGAGTAGTGAGCAGTACTTC.

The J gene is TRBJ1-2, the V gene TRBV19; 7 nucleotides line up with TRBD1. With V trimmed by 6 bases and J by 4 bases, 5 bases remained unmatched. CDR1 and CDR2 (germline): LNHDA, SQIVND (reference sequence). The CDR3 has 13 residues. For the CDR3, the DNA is TGTGCCAGTAGCCCCCGGGACAGCTATGGCTACACCTTC. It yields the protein CASSPRDSYGYTF.

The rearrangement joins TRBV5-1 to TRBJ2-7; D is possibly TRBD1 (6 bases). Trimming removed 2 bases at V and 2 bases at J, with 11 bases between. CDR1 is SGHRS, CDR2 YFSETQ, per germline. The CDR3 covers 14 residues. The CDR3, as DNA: TGCGCCAGCAGCTTCCCCGGGACAACCTACGAGCAGTACTTC. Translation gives CASSFPGTTYEQYF.

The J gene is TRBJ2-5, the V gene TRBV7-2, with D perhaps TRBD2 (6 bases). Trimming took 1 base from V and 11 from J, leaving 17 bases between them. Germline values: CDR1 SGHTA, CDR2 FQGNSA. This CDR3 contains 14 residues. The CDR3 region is CASSLGESYREQYF. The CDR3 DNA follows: TGTGCCAGCAGCTTAGGGGAAAGTTATCGGGAGCAGTACTTC.

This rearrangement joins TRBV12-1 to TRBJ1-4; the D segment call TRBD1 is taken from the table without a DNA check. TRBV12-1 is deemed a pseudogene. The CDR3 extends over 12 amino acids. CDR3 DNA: TGTGCCAGCAGCTGCGGACAGAGAGGCCTGTTTTTT. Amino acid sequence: CASSCGQRGLFF.

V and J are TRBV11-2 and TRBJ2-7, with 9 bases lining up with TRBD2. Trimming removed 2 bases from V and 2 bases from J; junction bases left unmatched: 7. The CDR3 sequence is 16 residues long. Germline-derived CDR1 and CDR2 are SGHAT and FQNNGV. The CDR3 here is CASSLRTSGPPYEQYF. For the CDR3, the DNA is TGTGCCAGCAGCTTAAGAACTAGCGGGCCTCCCTACGAGCAGTACTTC.

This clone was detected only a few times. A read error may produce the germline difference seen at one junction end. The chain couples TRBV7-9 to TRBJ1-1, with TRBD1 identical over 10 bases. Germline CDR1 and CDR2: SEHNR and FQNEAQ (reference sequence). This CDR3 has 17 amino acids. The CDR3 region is CSSSFYRDRGRSTEAFF. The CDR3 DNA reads TGTTCCAGCAGCTTTTACCGGGACAGGGGAAGAAGTACTGAAGCTTTCTTT.

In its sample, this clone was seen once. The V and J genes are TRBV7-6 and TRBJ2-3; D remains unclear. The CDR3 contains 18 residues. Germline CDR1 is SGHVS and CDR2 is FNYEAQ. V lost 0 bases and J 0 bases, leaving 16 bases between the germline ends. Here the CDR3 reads CASSLAAVAVTSTDTQYF. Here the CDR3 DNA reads TGTGCCAGCAGCTTAGCAGCAGTTGCCGTGACTAGCACAGATACGCAGTATTTT.